Listed below are T cell receptor beta chains from one sample, sequenced in a study of response to subunit inactivated influenza vaccine. MiXCR was run by TCRdb on the RT-PCR reads, yielding one entry per CDR3 protein. The sample holds just over 300,000 distinct CDR3 sequences, approximately 20% seen once. The sample consisted of PBMCs from blood, taken less than 22 months after vaccination. All receptors derive from a man aged 50-75 years who received an inactivated influenza vaccine. CDR3s include the opening cysteine and the closing phenylalanine or tryptophan. The D gene is left open where the match is weak. Only some rows state a clone size, as once, few, many or a class for expanded clones.

>TRBD1|NA|TRBV7-9|TRBJ2-3
CASSLTGVADTQYF
TGTGCCAGCAGCTTAACAGGGGTGGCCGATACGCAGTATTTT
>NA|NA|TRBV7-6|TRBJ1-5
CASSLGSRASNQPQHF
TGTGCCAGCAGCTTAGGGAGCAGGGCTAGCAATCAGCCCCAGCATTTT
>NA|NA|TRBV20-1|TRBJ1-4
CSARVAGLGEKLFF
TGCAGTGCTAGAGTCGCGGGGTTAGGGGAAAAACTGTTTTTT
>TRBD1|NA|TRBV10-3|TRBJ1-2
CAIPDRVRDGYTF
TGTGCCATACCCGACAGGGTTAGGGATGGCTACACCTTC
>TRBD1|NA|TRBV4-3|TRBJ2-3
CASSQGLGQGLDTQYF
TGCGCCAGCAGCCAAGGACTCGGACAGGGGCTCGATACGCAGTATTTT
>NA|few|TRBV7-3|TRBJ2-1
CASSRGFF
TGTGCCAGCAGCCGGGGGTTCTTC
>NA|NA|TRBV18|TRBJ2-4
CASSPSIVTGGKNIQYF
TGTGCCAGCTCACCATCAATTGTAACCGGGGGCAAAAACATTCAGTACTTC
>TRBD2|NA|TRBV13|TRBJ2-1
CASRLAGGHNEQFF
TGTGCCAGCAGGTTAGCGGGGGGACACAATGAGCAGTTCTTC
>NA|NA|TRBV25-1|TRBJ2-7
CASSGGLYEQYF
TGTGCCAGCAGTGGAGGCCTCTACGAGCAGTACTTC
>TRBD1|NA|TRBV12-3/TRBV12-4|TRBJ1-1
CASSYSGTGVTEAFF
TGTGCCAGCAGTTACTCCGGGACAGGGGTGACTGAAGCTTTCTTT
>TRBD2|few|TRBV18|TRBJ2-7
CASSPQAVTSGNYEQYF
TGTGCCAGCTCACCACAAGCGGTGACTAGCGGAAACTACGAGCAGTACTTC
>NA|NA|TRBV9|TRBJ2-7
CASSVDPGESYEQYF
TGTGCCAGCAGCGTAGACCCGGGAGAGTCCTACGAGCAGTACTTC
>NA|few|TRBV6-2/TRBV6-3|TRBJ2-7
CASSYSIAGTSYEQYF
TGTGCCAGCAGTTACTCGATCGCCGGAACCTCCTACGAGCAGTACTTC
>NA|few|TRBV5-1|TRBJ1-2
CASSPGLGTNYGYTF
TGCGCCAGCAGTCCTGGGCTGGGTACTAACTATGGCTACACCTTC
>NA|few|TRBV6-5|TRBJ2-1
CASSYSGRYNEQFF
TGTGCCAGCAGTTACAGTGGGCGATACAATGAGCAGTTCTTC
>NA|few|TRBV12-3/TRBV12-4|TRBJ2-7
CASSMRARSYEQYF
TGTGCCAGCAGTATGCGGGCCAGGTCCTACGAGCAGTACTTC
>TRBD1|NA|TRBV29-1|TRBJ2-5
CSVGPGGEETQYF
TGCAGCGTCGGACCAGGGGGCGAAGAGACCCAGTACTTC
>NA|few|TRBV20-1|TRBJ1-5
CSASKQANQPQHF
TGCAGTGCGAGCAAACAGGCAAATCAGCCCCAGCATTTT
>NA|NA|TRBV20-1|TRBJ2-7
CSARDGGRPPHEQYF
TGCAGTGCTAGAGATGGGGGGCGTCCCCCCCACGAGCAGTACTTC
>TRBD2|NA|TRBV7-2|TRBJ2-1
CASSLEGAGGPSEQFF
TGTGCCAGCAGCTTAGAAGGAGCGGGGGGGCCGAGTGAGCAGTTCTTC
>NA|once|TRBV11-2|TRBJ2-6
CASSLFSPGTERFSGANVLTF
TGTGCCAGCAGCTTATTTTCCCCCGGGACCGAAAGATTCTCTGGGGCCAACGTCCTGACTTTC
>TRBD1|few|TRBV3-1|TRBJ2-2
CASSKGDRGTGELFF
TGTGCCAGCAGCAAGGGGGACAGGGGAACCGGGGAGCTGTTTTTT
>NA|few|TRBV2|TRBJ2-5
CASSEIGKWETQYF
TGTGCCAGCAGTGAGATAGGGAAATGGGAGACCCAGTACTTC